Presented here are 2 T cell receptor beta chains from one specimen sequenced in a study of cytomegalovirus exposure and HLA in healthy donors. Some clones are missing from TCRdb's copy, which holds only in-frame ones; the method was immunoSEQ multiplex PCR. The data show 150,000 to 200,000 clones, roughly 90% seen once. The sample comprised PBMCs. All receptors derive from a woman in her twenties or thirties in good health and CMV-seronegative.

The chain employs TRBV28 and TRBJ2-7; 8 nucleotides agree with TRBD1. Germline values: CDR1 MDHEN, CDR2 SYDVKM. With 1 base clipped from V and 4 bases from J, the junction kept 9 bases outside the gene matches. This CDR3 has 16 amino acids. CDR3 residues: CASSLLLDRDFYEQYF. DNA for the CDR3: TGTGCCAGCAGTTTATTACTGGACAGGGACTTTTACGAGCAGTACTTC.

This clone has just one count. The gene calls are TRBV2 and TRBJ1-2; a possible D gene is TRBD1 (5 bases). The V gene's germline CDR1 is SNHLY and CDR2 FYNNEI. CDR3 length: 14 amino acids. V lost 4 bases and J 9 bases, leaving 18 bases between the germline ends. The CDR3 coding sequence is TGTGCCAGCAGTGTGCTGACAGTCGAAAGGAGCTACACCTTC. This gives the protein CASSVLTVERSYTF.